These 5 T cell receptor beta chains originate from one sample sequenced in a study of CD8+ T cells in alopecia areata. Sequencing relied on a cDNA template that was reverse transcribed from extracted RNA. Assay used: immunoSEQ multiplex PCR; TCRdb lists only in-frame clones, some missing. Among almost 250,000 clones, about two thirds were seen once, and the ten largest hold 1.2%. The sample in question was CD4+ T cells sorted from blood, obtained at week 0. These TCRs come from a human donor with alopecia areata.

The chain employs TRBV15 and TRBJ1-1; no definite D call. Per germline, CDR1 LNHNV and CDR2 YYDKDF (reference sequence). Trimming removed 2 bases from V and 1 base from J, with 11 bases in between. This CDR3 has 15 amino acids. Written as DNA, the CDR3 is TGTGCCACCAGCAGAAGGGTCTTTGGGAACACTGAAGCTTTCTTT. Residues: CATSRRVFGNTEAFF.

The genes are TRBV19 and TRBJ1-2; 7 bases agree with TRBD1. Germline values: CDR1 LNHDA, CDR2 SQIVND (reference sequence). CDR3 length: 14 amino acids. J gave up 4 bases and V 10 bases, and 12 bases lay outside the gene matches. CDR3 nucleotide sequence: TGTGCCACTACCTTCGGACAGGATACCTATGGCTACACCTTC. Its protein product is CATTFGQDTYGYTF.

The chain employs TRBV9 and TRBJ2-3; possibly TRBD2 for D (6 bases). The V gene's germline CDR1 is SGDLS and CDR2 YYNGEE. V lost 0 bases, J lost 8 bases, and 10 bases lay in between. The CDR3 contains 13 residues. The CDR3 loop is CASSVAQTSTQYF. The CDR3 DNA follows: TGTGCCAGCAGCGTAGCCCAGACTAGTACGCAGTATTTT.

The rearrangement joins TRBV29-1 to TRBJ1-2; D is ambiguous. Per germline, CDR1 SQVTM and CDR2 ANQGSEA. CDR3 length equals 12 residues. V was cut by 4 bases and J by 1 base, with 7 bases left in between. DNA of the CDR3: TGCAGCGTTGCCAGGAGTAACTATGGCTACACCTTC. It encodes CSVARSNYGYTF.

CDR3 residues: CASKGPTNQPQHF. The CDR3, as DNA: TGTGCCAGCAAAGGGCCAACTAATCAGCCCCAGCATTTT. The chain joins TRBV2 to TRBJ1-5; no reliable D call. CDR1 and CDR2 (germline): SNHLY, FYNNEI. CDR3 size: 13 residues. Trimming cost V 7 bases and J 4 bases, with 11 bases left between them.